Listed below are T cell receptor beta chains from one sample, sequenced in a study of shared clonotypes between healthy human individuals. Clones were sequenced by immunoSEQ multiplex PCR, and TCRdb holds only the in-frame ones, with some missing. The sample yields approximately 2,200,000 clones, 90% to 95% seen once. The specimen was naive CD8+ T cells from PBMCs. These receptors were obtained from a man aged 18 to 30 in good health. Some clones in this sample may be carry-over from other donors' samples. CDR3s include the opening cysteine and the closing phenylalanine or tryptophan.

>16|TRBV27
CASSLRSGVGVYEQYF
>15|TRBV15
CATSRDFELAGELFF
>15|TRBV28
CASSWVTESNQPQHF
>16|TRBV10-1
CASSDRRTDRGNEQFF
>13|TRBV9
CASSPGSLHEQYF
>14|TRBV2
CASSVGQGNTEAFF
>15|TRBV28
CASSQTRLANNEQFF
>14|TRBV30
CAWSVRGLSYEQYF
>15|TRBV6-5
CASSPEGHADSPLHF
>10|TRBV29-1
CSGGTTEAFF
>15|TRBV5-1
CASSPDSLDTGELFF
>16|TRBV5-6
CASSLGGGSLINEQFF
>15|TRBV9
CASSPSGFSNQPQHF
>16|TRBV7-9
CASSPHTASMNTEAFF
>14|TRBV4-1
CASSQVGYSYEQYF
>16|TRBV6-5
CASSLLRDRGYTEAFF
>13|TRBV13
CASLEGTGSVAFF
>13|TRBV28
CASSLTRNTEAFF
>13|TRBV7-9
CASGLARTGELFF
>20|TRBV4-2
CASSQLGLAVTITAYNEQFF
>16|TRBV6-5
CASSYSTSGRVRELFF
>18|TRBV29-1
CSVEDLVDRGRVNTEAFF